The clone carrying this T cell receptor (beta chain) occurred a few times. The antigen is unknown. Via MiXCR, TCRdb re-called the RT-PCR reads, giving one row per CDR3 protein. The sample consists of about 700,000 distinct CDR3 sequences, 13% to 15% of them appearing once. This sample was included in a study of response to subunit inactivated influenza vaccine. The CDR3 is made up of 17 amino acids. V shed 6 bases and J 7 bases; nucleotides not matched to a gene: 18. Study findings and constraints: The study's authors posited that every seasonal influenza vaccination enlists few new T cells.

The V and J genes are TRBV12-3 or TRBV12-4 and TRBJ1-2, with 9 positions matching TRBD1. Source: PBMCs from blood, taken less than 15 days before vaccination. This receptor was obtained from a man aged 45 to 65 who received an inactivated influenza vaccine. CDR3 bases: TGTGCCAGCAGCCAGGACAGGGGAGACAGGGTCTCCAGTGGCTACACCTTC. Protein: CASSQDRGDRVSSGYTF.